This TCR beta chain stems from a study of CD8+ T cells in alopecia areata. Study-level results: Besides other cells, scalp samples also yield sequences of resident alphabeta T cells from normal skin. Shared TCR sequences were less clear between patients than in mice, possibly partly from HLA diversity.

To note about this clone: Its target is not known.

V was shortened by 2 bases and J by 7 bases, with 17 bases between the two germline ends. Germline assignment: CDR1 GTSNPN and CDR2 SVGIG (reference sequence). This CDR3 comprises 14 residues. Peripheral blood and lesional scalp punch biopsies came from alopecia areata patients. Investigators sorted PBMCs to obtain both CD4+ and CD8+ T cells. Isolated RNA was reverse transcribed into cDNA used as the sequencing template. The data were produced by immunoSEQ multiplex PCR, yet TCRdb's version contains in-frame clones alone and is incomplete. This sample has 100,000 to 150,000 clones; approximately 49% occur once, and the top ten carry about 17%.

The origin of this receptor is a human donor with alopecia areata. The starting material was CD8+ T cells sorted from blood, obtained at week 0. The chain uses TRBV30 and TRBJ1-1, with a possible D match to TRBD1 (6 bases). This CDR3 is CAWSSLDRLGEAFF. The CDR3 bases are TGTGCCTGGAGTTCCCTAGACAGGCTCGGTGAAGCTTTCTTT.